This entry lists 21 T cell receptor beta chains sequenced from one sample in a study of radiotherapy plus CTLA-4 blockade in lung cancer. Method: immunoSEQ multiplex PCR; TCRdb's copy keeps in-frame clones and lacks some. The table includes roughly 93,000 clones, 82% detected once. The input for sequencing was peripheral blood, taken from a patient treated with radiotherapy plus ipilimumab. The source of these receptors is a human donor with non-small cell lung cancer who had a partial response to radiotherapy plus ipilimumab.

The gene calls are TRBV6-5 and TRBJ2-3; a weak D match, TRBD2 (5 bases). CDR3 length: 14 residues. V was trimmed by 5 bases and J by 6 bases, leaving 15 bases between them. CDR1 and CDR2 from the germline V gene are MNHEY and SVGAGI. CDR3 sequence reads: CASSEGGPWDTQYF. DNA for the CDR3: TGTGCCAGCAGTGAAGGAGGACCCTGGGATACGCAGTATTTT.

This chain connects TRBV7-2 to TRBJ2-7; 8 nucleotides match TRBD2. V gave up 2 bases and J gave up 7 bases; unmatched junction bases: 13. The germline CDR1 and CDR2 sequences are SGHTA and FQGNSA. The CDR3 runs to 16 residues. For the CDR3, the DNA is TGTGCCAGCAGCTTAATTTGGTCTAGCGGGCTCGGAGAGCAGTACTTC. Translation: CASSLIWSSGLGEQYF.

The V gene is TRBV30, the J gene TRBJ1-4; no clear D. The V end was cut by 4 bases, the J end by 2 bases, with 8 bases between. Germline CDR1 reads GTSNPN; CDR2 reads SVGIG (reference sequence). The CDR3 is made up of 13 amino acids. CDR3 sequence reads: CAWTRETNEKLFF. Written as DNA, the CDR3 is TGTGCCTGGACGAGGGAGACTAATGAAAAACTGTTTTTT.

This clone was observed many times. This chain uses TRBV15 with TRBJ2-7, with TRBD1 matching 9 bases. There are 15 residues in the CDR3. CDR1 is LNHNV and CDR2 is YYDKDF in the germline V gene (reference sequence). The trim removed 5 bases at V and 5 bases at J, leaving 10 bases unmatched. CDR3 DNA sequence: TGTGCCACCAGCTCACCGGGACAGGGTATCAACGAGCAGTACTTC. Protein: CATSSPGQGINEQYF.

The rearrangement uses TRBV9 and TRBJ1-4, with TRBD1 as a possible D gene (5 bases). V shed 4 bases and J shed 8 bases, with 18 bases lying between them. The CDR3 is 15 amino acids. Germline CDR1 reads SGDLS; CDR2 reads YYNGEE. The CDR3, as DNA: TGTGCCAGCAGCTCGCGGGACCAGGGAGGGGAAAAACTGTTTTTT. It encodes CASSSRDQGGEKLFF.

The chain uses TRBV27 and TRBJ2-1, with TRBD2 matching 14 bases. V gave up 3 bases and J gave up 8 bases; unmatched junction bases: 12. The CDR3 covers 18 residues. Germline assignment: CDR1 MNHEY and CDR2 SMNVEV (reference sequence). CDR3 sequence reads: CASSFPTSGRAIFDEQFF. The CDR3 DNA follows: TGTGCCAGCAGTTTTCCGACTAGCGGGAGGGCGATCTTCGATGAGCAGTTCTTC.

The rearrangement links TRBV10-3 to TRBJ2-7; TRBD1 agrees at 10 bases. Germline V gene lookup returns CDR1 ENHRY and CDR2 SYGVKD. The length of the CDR3 is 15 residues. V gave up 2 bases and J gave up 5 bases; unmatched junction bases: 6. CDR3 DNA: TGTGCCATCAGTGAGAAGACAGGGGGCATCCACGAGCAGTACTTC. Translating it yields CAISEKTGGIHEQYF.

The rearrangement links TRBV7-3 to TRBJ2-5; possibly TRBD1 for D (6 bases). CDR3 length: 13 residues. Looked up from germline, CDR1 is SGHTA and CDR2 is FQGTGA. V lost 4 bases to trimming and J lost 5 bases, with 11 bases between them. CDR3 nucleotide sequence: TGTGCCAGCAGCTCACAGGGTTCGGAGACCCAGTACTTC. It encodes CASSSQGSETQYF. The full variable domain, in which reference TRBV7-3 and TRBJ2-5 provide the parts outside the CDR3, is GAGVSQTPSNKVTEKGKYVELRCDPISGHTALYWYRQSLGQGPEFLIYFQGTGAADDSGLPNDRFFAVRPEGSVSTLKIQRTERGDSAVYLCASSSQGSETQYFGPGTRLLVL.

The rearrangement uses TRBV2 and TRBJ2-1; 8 bases fit TRBD2. J gave up 6 bases and V 7 bases, and 11 bases lay outside the gene matches. CDR1 is SNHLY, CDR2 FYNNEI, per germline. The CDR3 is 15 residues long. CDR3 sequence: CASTLRASGLNEQFF. The CDR3 region has the DNA TGTGCCAGCACCCTTCGGGCTAGCGGGCTCAATGAGCAGTTCTTC.

The gene calls are TRBV7-9 and TRBJ2-7; D is possibly TRBD1 (5 bases). Germline V lookup: CDR1 SEHNR, CDR2 FQNEAQ (reference sequence). The V end lost 2 bases, the J end lost 5 bases, and 13 bases lay between the germline ends. The CDR3 runs 14 residues. The CDR3 region is CASSLRGRVHEQYF. DNA of the CDR3: TGTGCCAGCAGCTTAAGGGGCAGGGTACACGAGCAGTACTTC.

The genes are TRBV7-9 and TRBJ2-5, with TRBD1 matching 10 bases. Gene TRBJ2-7 matches the end of the DNA better, so the J call may be wrong. Looked up from germline, CDR1 is SEHNR and CDR2 is FQNEAQ (reference sequence). The CDR3 has 14 amino acids. CDR3 residues: CASSRTGGSYEQYF. The CDR3 bases are TGTGCCAGCAGTCGGACAGGGGGGTCCTACGAGCAGTACTTC.

This clone was observed a few times. V usage is TRBV7-7 and J usage is TRBJ2-5; tentatively, D is TRBD1 (5 bases). The germline gives CDR1 SSHAT, CDR2 FNYEAQ (reference sequence). This CDR3 contains 13 residues. Trimming removed 3 bases at V and 5 bases at J, with 10 bases between. CDR3 amino acids: CASSLRQRETQYF. The CDR3 DNA reads as TGTGCCAGCAGCTTGAGACAGAGGGAGACCCAGTACTTC.

The table lists this clone with a count of one. The chain combines TRBV6-5 with TRBJ2-1, with 9 bases that match TRBD2. Per germline, CDR1 MNHEY and CDR2 SVGAGI. The CDR3 contains 15 residues. Germline trimming cut 0 bases from V and 6 bases from J; bases unmatched to any gene: 3. The CDR3 spells CASSYSGLASNEQFF. CDR3 coding DNA: TGTGCCAGCAGTTACTCGGGACTAGCTAGCAATGAGCAGTTCTTC.

This chain joins TRBV6-6 and TRBJ2-5, with a weak D call TRBD2 (6 bases). With 2 bases removed from V and 2 bases from J, the gap between germline ends came to 15 bases. CDR1 is MNHNY and CDR2 is SVGAGI in the germline V gene (reference sequence). CDR3 length: 16 amino acids. In nucleotides, the CDR3 is TGTGCCAGCAGTTACGGGCGGGGACTCAGACAAGAGACCCAGTACTTC. It specifies CASSYGRGLRQETQYF.

The V call is TRBV11-2, the J call TRBJ2-3; 7 nucleotides align to TRBD2. The CDR3 length is 16 residues. In germline, CDR1 is SGHAT, CDR2 FQNNGV. V lost 3 bases to trimming and J lost 6 bases; unmatched junction nucleotides: 12. The CDR3 coding sequence is TGTGCCAGCAGCTTGAAGCCGACTAGCTCCTCGGATACGCAGTATTTT. It codes for CASSLKPTSSSDTQYF.

This clone appeared a single time. The rearrangement links TRBV13 to TRBJ2-7; 7 bases are a match to TRBD2. Germline V gene lookup returns CDR1 PRHDT and CDR2 FYEKMQ (reference sequence). V lost 6 bases and J lost 3; bases outside the gene matches: 5. The CDR3 runs 13 residues. The chain's CDR3 is CASSPGGDYEQYF. The CDR3 DNA sequence: TGTGCCAGCAGTCCTGGGGGGGACTACGAGCAGTACTTC.

Only a few counts were recorded for this clone. V usage is TRBV4-1 and J usage is TRBJ2-1, with TRBD2 matching over 11 bases. The CDR3 spans 16 residues. From germline, CDR1 is MGHRA and CDR2 YSYEKL. V was pared by 4 bases and J by 1 base, with 3 bases of the junction left unmatched. CDR3 DNA sequence: TGCGCCAGCAGCCGGTCTAGCGGGAGGTCCTACAATGAGCAGTTCTTC. It encodes CASSRSSGRSYNEQFF.

This clone occurred once. This chain connects TRBV7-9 to TRBJ2-2, with D possibly being TRBD1 (6 bases). There are 13 residues in the CDR3. Germline V CDR1 and CDR2: SEHNR, FQNEAQ (reference sequence). V lost 1 base and J 8 bases, leaving 8 bases between the germline ends. In DNA, the CDR3 is TGTGCCAGCAGCTTAGGGACAGCTGGGGAGCTGTTTTTT. This encodes CASSLGTAGELFF.

V gene TRBV27 combines with J gene TRBJ2-5; possibly TRBD1 for D (6 bases). V lost 8 bases and J lost 2, with 18 bases in between. CDR3 length: 15 residues. From germline, CDR1 is MNHEY and CDR2 SMNVEV (reference sequence). The CDR3 sequence is CASPLIRTDQETQYF. In nucleotides, the CDR3 is TGTGCCAGCCCCCTTATCCGGACAGATCAAGAGACCCAGTACTTC.

Here the CDR3 DNA reads TGTGCCAGCAGCCAAGAGGGGCGGGAATTTGGCAATCAGCCCCAGCATTTT. Translating it yields CASSQEGREFGNQPQHF. This chain joins TRBV4-2 and TRBJ1-5, with D perhaps TRBD1 (5 bases). CDR1 LGHNA and CDR2 YNFKEQ come from the germline V gene. The germline V and J ends were trimmed by 0 bases and 2 bases, with 14 bases remaining between them. This CDR3 region has 17 residues.

The gene calls are TRBV5-6 and TRBJ2-7, with 12 bases fitting TRBD2. Germline V gene lookup returns CDR1 SGHDT and CDR2 YYEEEE. The junction had 6 bases not matched to a gene; V was cut back by 2 bases and J by 6 bases. The CDR3 has 15 amino acids. Here the CDR3 DNA reads TGTGCCAGCAGCTTACTAGCGGGAGGTCCTGTCGAGCAGTACTTC. Translating gives CASSLLAGGPVEQYF.